This TCR beta chain was retrieved from a study of post-analysis software for immune sequencing data. Regarding the study as a whole: Relative to controls, patients with multiple sclerosis showed significantly lower normalized Chao1 diversity. About five TRBV segments appeared more often in patients than in controls, and TRBV5-6, TRBV5-1 and TRBV20-1 were among these.

Trimming took off 4 bases at V and 10 bases at J, with 14 bases between the two ends. This CDR3 has 12 residues. CDR1 is DFQATT and CDR2 is SNEGSKA in the germline V gene (reference sequence). Of note for this clonotype: Its antigen remains unidentified.

Tagging with unique molecular identifiers was a feature of the TCR beta cDNA libraries. From the PCR reads, TCRdb called clonotypes with MiXCR, one entry per CDR3 protein. Seen here are around 500,000 distinct CDR3 sequences, roughly 34% observed once, and the top ten hold 4.5% to 7.5%. The V gene is TRBV20-1, the J gene TRBJ2-1, with D uncertain. The sequenced material came from blood. This TCR came from a girl between 2 and 17 years old with multiple sclerosis. The CDR3 protein is CSAILPRVEQFF. CDR3 bases: TGCAGTGCTATTCTTCCCCGGGTAGAGCAGTTCTTC.